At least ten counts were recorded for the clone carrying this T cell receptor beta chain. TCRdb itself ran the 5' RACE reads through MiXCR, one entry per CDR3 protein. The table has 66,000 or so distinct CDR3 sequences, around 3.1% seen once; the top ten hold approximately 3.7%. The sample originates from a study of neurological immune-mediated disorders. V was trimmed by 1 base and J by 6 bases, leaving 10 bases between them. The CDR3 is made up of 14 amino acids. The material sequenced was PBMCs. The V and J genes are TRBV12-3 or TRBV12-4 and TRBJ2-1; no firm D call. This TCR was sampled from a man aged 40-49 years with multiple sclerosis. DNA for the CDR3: TGTGCCAGCAGTTTAGAGCTCCGTACCAATGAGCAGTTCTTC. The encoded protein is CASSLELRTNEQFF.